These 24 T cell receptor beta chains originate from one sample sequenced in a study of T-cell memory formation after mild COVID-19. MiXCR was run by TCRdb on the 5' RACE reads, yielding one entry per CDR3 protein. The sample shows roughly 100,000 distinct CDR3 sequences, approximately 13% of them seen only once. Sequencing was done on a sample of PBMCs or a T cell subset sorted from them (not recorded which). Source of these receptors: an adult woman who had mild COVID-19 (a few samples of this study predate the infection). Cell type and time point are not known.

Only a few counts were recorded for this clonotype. CDR3 sequence: CASSYSSGVQETQYF. Here the CDR3 DNA reads TGTGCCAGCAGTTACTCTAGCGGGGTGCAAGAGACCCAGTACTTC. The chain employs TRBV6-5 and TRBJ2-5; 8 nucleotides line up with TRBD2. This CDR3 has 15 amino acids. Unmatched junction bases numbered 2, after V lost 0 bases and J lost 2 bases. CDR1 is MNHEY and CDR2 is SVGAGI in the germline V gene.

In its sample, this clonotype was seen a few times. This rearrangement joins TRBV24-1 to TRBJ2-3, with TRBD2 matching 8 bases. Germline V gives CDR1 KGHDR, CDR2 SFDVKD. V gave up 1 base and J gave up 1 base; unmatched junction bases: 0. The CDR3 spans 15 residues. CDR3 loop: CATSDFGGGTDTQYF. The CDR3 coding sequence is TGTGCCACCAGTGATTTCGGGGGGGGCACAGATACGCAGTATTTT.

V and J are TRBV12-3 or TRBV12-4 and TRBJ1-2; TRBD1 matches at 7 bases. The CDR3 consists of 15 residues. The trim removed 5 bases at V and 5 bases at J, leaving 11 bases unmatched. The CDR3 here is CASSGTTGAYYGYTF. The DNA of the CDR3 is TGTGCCAGCAGTGGAACCACAGGGGCCTATTATGGCTACACCTTC.

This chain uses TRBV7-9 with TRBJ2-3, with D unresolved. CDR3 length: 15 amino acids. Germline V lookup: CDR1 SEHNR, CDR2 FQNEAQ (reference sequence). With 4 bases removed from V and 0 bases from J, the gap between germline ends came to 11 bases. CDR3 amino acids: CASSSPWESTDTQYF. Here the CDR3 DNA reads TGTGCCAGCAGCTCCCCGTGGGAAAGCACAGATACGCAGTATTTT. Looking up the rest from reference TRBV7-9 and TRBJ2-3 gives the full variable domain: DTGVSQNPRHKITKRGQNVTFRCDPISEHNRLYWYRQTLGQGPEFLTYFQNEAQLEKSRLLSDRFSAERPKGSFSTLEIQRTEQGDSAMYLCASSSPWESTDTQYFGPGTRLTVL.

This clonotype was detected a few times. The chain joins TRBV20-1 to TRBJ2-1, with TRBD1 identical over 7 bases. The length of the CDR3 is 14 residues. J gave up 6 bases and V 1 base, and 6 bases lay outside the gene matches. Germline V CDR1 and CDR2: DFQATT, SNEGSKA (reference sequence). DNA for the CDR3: TGCAGTGCTAGAGGGACAGGTTTGGGCAATGAGCAGTTCTTC. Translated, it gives CSARGTGLGNEQFF.

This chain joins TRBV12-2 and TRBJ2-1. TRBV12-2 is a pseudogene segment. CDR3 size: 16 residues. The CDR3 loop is CASRLTGITFWDEQFF. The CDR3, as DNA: TGTGCAAGTCGCTTAACGGGAATAACCTTCTGGGATGAGCAGTTCTTC.

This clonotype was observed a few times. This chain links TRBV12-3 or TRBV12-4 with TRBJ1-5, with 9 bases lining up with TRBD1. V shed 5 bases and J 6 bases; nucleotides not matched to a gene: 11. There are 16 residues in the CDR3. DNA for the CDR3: TGTGCCAGCAGTCCAGGACAGGGGTTACTAGCTCAGCCCCAGCATTTT. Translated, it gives CASSPGQGLLAQPQHF.

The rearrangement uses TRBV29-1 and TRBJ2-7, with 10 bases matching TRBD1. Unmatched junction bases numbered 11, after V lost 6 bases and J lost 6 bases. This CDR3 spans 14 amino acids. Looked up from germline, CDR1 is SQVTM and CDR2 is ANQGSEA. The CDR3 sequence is CSVRTPGTGAEQYF. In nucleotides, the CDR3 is TGCAGCGTCCGAACGCCCGGGACAGGGGCCGAGCAGTACTTC.

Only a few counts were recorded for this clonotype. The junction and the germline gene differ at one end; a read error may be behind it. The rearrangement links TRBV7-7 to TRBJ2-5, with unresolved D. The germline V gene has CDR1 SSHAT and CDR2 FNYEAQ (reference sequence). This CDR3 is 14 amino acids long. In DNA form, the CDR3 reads TGTGCTAGCAGCTTGACTGGGCGGTCGGAGACCCAGTACTTC. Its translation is CASSLTGRSETQYF. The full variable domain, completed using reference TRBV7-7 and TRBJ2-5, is GAGVSQSPRYKVTKRGQDVTLRCDPISSHATLYWYQQALGQGPEFLTYFNYEAQPDKSGLPSDRFSAERPEGSISTLTIQRTEQRDSAMYRCASSLTGRSETQYFGPGTRLLVL.

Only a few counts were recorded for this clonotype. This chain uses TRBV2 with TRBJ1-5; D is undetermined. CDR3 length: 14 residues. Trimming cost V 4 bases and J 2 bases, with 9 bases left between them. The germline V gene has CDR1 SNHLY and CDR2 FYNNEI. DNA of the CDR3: TGTGCCAGCAGTGGGCCAAGGGGCAATCAGCCCCAGCATTTT. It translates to CASSGPRGNQPQHF.

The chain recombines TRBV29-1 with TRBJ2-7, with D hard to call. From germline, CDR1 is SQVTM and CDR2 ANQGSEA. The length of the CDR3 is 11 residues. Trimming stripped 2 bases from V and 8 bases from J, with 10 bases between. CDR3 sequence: CSVERSGKQYF. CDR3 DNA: TGCAGCGTTGAACGGTCAGGCAAGCAGTACTTC.

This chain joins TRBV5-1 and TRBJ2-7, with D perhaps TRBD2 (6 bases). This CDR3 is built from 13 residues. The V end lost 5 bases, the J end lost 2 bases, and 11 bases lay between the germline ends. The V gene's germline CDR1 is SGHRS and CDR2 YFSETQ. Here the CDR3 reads CASRWGVAYEQYF. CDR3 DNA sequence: TGCGCCAGCAGATGGGGGGTTGCCTACGAGCAGTACTTC.

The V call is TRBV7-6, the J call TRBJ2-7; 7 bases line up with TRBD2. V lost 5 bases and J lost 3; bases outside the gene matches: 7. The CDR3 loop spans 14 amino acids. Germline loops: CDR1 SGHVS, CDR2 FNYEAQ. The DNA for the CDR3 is TGTGCCAGCAGCCAGTGGTCTAGCGGCTACGAGCAGTACTTC. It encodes CASSQWSSGYEQYF.

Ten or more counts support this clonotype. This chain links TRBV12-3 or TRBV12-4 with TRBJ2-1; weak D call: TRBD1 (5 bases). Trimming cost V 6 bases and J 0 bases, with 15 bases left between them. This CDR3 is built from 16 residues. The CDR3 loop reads CASSRLGPSSYNEQFF. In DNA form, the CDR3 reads TGTGCCAGCAGCCGTTTGGGGCCGAGCTCCTACAATGAGCAGTTCTTC.

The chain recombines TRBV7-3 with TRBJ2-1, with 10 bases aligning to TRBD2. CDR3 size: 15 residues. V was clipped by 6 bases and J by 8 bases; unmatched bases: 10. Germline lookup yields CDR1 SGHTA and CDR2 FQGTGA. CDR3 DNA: TGTGCCAGCAGTCTTAGGACTAGCGGCCTCGATGAGCAGTTCTTC. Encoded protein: CASSLRTSGLDEQFF.

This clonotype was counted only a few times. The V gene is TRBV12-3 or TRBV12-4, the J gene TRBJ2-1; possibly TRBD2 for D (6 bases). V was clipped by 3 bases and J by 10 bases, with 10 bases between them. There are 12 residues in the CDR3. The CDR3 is CASSFGGDEQFF. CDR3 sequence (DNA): TGTGCCAGCAGTTTTGGAGGGGACGAGCAGTTCTTC.

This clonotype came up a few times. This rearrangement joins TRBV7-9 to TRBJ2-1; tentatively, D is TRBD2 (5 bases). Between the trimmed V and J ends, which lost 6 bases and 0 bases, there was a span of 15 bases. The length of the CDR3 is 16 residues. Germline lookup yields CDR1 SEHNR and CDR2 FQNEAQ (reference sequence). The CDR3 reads CASRPPRGHSYNEQFF. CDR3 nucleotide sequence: TGTGCCAGCAGACCTCCCCGCGGGCACTCCTACAATGAGCAGTTCTTC.

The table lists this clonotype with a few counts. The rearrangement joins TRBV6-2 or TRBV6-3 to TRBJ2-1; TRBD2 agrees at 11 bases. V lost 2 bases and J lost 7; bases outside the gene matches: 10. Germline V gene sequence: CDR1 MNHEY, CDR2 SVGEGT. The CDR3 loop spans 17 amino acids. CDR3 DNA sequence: TGTGCCAGCAGTTACCCCCTACCGGGACTAGCGGTAAATGAGCAGTTCTTC. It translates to CASSYPLPGLAVNEQFF.

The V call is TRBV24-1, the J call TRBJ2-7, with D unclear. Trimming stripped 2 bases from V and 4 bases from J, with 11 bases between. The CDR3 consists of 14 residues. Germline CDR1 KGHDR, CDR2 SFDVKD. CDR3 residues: CATSDSAEIYEQYF. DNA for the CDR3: TGTGCCACCAGTGATTCGGCGGAAATATACGAGCAGTACTTC.

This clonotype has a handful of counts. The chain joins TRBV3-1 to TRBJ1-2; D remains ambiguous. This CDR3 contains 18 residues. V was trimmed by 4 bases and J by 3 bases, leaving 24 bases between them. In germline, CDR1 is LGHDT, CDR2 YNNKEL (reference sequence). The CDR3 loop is CASSPDGQPLWVDYGYTF. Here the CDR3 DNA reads TGTGCCAGCAGCCCCGATGGGCAGCCCCTTTGGGTTGACTATGGCTACACCTTC. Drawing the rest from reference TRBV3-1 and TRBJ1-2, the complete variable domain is DTAVSQTPKYLVTQMGNDKSIKCEQNLGHDTMYWYKQDSKKFLKIMFSYNNKELIINETVPNRFSPKSPDKAHLNLHINSLELGDSAVYFCASSPDGQPLWVDYGYTFGSGTRLTVV.

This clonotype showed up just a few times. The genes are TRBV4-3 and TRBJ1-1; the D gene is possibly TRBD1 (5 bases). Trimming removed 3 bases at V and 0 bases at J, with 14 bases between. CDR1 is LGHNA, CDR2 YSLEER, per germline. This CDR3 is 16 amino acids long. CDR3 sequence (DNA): TGCGCCAGCAGCCAGTCAGGGAATATCCTGAACACTGAAGCTTTCTTT. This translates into CASSQSGNILNTEAFF.

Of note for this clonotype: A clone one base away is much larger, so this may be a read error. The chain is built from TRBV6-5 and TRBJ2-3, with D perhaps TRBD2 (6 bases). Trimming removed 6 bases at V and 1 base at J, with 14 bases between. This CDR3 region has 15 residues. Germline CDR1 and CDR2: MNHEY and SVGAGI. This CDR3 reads CASRRLSGGTDTQYF. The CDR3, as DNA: TGTGCCAGCAGAAGACTATCGGGGGGCACAGATACGCAGTATTTT.

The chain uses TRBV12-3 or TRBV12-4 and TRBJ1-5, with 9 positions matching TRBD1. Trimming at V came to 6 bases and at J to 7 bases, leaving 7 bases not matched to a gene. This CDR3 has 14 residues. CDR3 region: CASSRDRELQPQHF. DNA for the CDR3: TGTGCCAGCAGCAGGGACAGGGAGTTGCAGCCCCAGCATTTT.

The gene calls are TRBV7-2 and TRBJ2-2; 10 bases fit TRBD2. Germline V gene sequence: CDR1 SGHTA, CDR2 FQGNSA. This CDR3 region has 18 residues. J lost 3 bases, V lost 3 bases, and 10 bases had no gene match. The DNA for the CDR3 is TGTGCCAGCAGCTTGCCTAGCGGGGGCCGATATTACACCGGGGAGCTGTTTTTT. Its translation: CASSLPSGGRYYTGELFF.